This T cell receptor beta chain was sequenced in a study of blood T cell repertoires in COVID-19. Whole-study context: T cells, B-cell-depleted T cells, or PBMCs provided the cDNA or gDNA that served as material.

Trimming removed 1 base from V and 8 bases from J, with 15 bases in between. This CDR3 is built from 15 residues. CDR1 is MGHRA, CDR2 YSYEKL, per germline. The authors' processing: Nucleated cell counts were estimated from reference gene primer amplification. Profiling relied on immunoSEQ multiplex PCR, and the TCRdb table lists in-frame clones only, not all of them. Clone size and the V and J calls come from that table; the DNA yielded D and trimming. This table holds approximately 300,000 clones, 75% to 90% found once. Ages ranged from about 18 to 89 years, with residence in some 25 US areas. The sample comprised PBMCs or T cells enriched from blood (not recorded which). The V and J genes are TRBV4-1 and TRBJ2-1; the D gene is possibly TRBD2 (5 bases). The sequence came from a man between 60 and 75 years old who had recovered from COVID-19. The CDR3 reads CASSQGRPEGYEQFF. CDR3 DNA: TGCGCCAGCAGCCAAGGCCGACCCGAGGGCTATGAGCAGTTCTTC.